This TCR beta chain was found in a study of cytomegalovirus exposure and HLA in healthy donors. J gave up 3 bases and V 5 bases, and 3 bases lay outside the gene matches. From germline, CDR1 is SGHRS and CDR2 YFSETQ. The CDR3 has 14 residues. Researchers ran the PCR with 60 Vbeta and 13 Jbeta primers. Profiling relied on immunoSEQ multiplex PCR, and the TCRdb table lists in-frame clones only, not all of them. The table lists about 170,000 clones, 65% to 85% of them singletons. Sequenced: PBMCs. This TCR came from a boy between 2 and 15 years old in good health and CMV-seronegative. The gene calls are TRBV5-1 and TRBJ1-2, with 11 nucleotides matching TRBD1. CDR3 coding DNA: TGCGCCAGCAGGGGACAGGGGGTCGACTATGGCTACACCTTC. This encodes CASRGQGVDYGYTF.